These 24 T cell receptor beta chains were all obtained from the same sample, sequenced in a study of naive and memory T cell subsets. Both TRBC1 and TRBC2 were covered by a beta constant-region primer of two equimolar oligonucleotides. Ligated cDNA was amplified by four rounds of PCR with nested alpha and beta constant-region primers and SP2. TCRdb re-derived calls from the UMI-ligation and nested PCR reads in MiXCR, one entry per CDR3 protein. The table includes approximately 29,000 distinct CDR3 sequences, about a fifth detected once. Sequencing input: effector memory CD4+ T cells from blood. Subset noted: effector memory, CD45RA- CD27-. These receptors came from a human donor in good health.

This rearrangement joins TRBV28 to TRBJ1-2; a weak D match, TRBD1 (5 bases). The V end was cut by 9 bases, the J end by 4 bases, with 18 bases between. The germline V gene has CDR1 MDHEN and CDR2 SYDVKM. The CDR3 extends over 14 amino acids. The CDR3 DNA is TGTGCCAGTAAACCCCAGGGTATAGGCTATGGCTACACCTTC. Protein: CASKPQGIGYGYTF.

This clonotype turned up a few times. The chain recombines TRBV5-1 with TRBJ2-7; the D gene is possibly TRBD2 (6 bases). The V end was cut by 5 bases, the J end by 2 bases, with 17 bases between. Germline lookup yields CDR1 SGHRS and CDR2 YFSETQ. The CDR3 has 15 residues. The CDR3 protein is CASSGTGVAPYEQYF. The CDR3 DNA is TGCGCCAGCAGTGGGACGGGAGTAGCCCCCTACGAGCAGTACTTC. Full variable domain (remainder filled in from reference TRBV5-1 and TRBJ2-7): KAGVTQTPRYLIKTRGQQVTLSCSPISGHRSVSWYQQTPGQGLQFLFEYFSETQRNKGNFPGRFSGRQFSNSRSEMNVSTLELGDSALYLCASSGTGVAPYEQYFGPGTRLTVT.

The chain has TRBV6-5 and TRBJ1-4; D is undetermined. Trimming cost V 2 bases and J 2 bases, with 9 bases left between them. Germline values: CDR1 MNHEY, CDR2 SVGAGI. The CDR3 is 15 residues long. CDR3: CASSYAQWTNEKLFF. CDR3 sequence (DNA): TGTGCCAGCAGTTACGCGCAGTGGACTAATGAAAAACTGTTTTTT.

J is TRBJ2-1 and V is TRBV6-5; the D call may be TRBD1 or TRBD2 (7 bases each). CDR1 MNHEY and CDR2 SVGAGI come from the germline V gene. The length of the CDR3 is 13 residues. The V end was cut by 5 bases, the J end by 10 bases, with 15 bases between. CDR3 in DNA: TGTGCCAGCAGTAACCGCCAGGGGGGGGAGCAGTTCTTC. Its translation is CASSNRQGGEQFF.

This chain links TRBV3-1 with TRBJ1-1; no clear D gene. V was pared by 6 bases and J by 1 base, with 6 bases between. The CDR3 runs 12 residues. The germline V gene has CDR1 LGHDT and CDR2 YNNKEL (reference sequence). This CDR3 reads CASRDGNTEAFF. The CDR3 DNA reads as TGTGCCAGCAGGGACGGGAACACTGAAGCTTTCTTT.

The CDR3 is CASSPLGGISTDTQYF. The CDR3, as DNA: TGTGCCAGCAGCCCATTAGGTGGGATCAGCACAGATACGCAGTATTTT. This sequence joins TRBV11-2 and TRBJ2-3; D gene uncertain. The CDR3 runs 16 residues. V was pared by 5 bases and J by 0 bases, with 15 bases between. Per germline, CDR1 SGHAT and CDR2 FQNNGV.

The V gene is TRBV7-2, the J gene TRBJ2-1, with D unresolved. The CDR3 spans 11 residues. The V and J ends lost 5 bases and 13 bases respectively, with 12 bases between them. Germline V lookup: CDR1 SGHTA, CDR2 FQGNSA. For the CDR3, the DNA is TGTGCCAGCAGCGTGCAGGCTTCTCAGTTCTTC. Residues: CASSVQASQFF.

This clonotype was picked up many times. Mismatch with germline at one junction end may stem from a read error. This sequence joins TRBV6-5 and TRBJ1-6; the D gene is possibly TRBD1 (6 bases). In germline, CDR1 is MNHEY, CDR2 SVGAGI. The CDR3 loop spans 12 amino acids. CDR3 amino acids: CASSYSRQALHF. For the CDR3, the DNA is TGTGCCAGCAGTTACAGTAGACAGGCCCTGCACTTT.

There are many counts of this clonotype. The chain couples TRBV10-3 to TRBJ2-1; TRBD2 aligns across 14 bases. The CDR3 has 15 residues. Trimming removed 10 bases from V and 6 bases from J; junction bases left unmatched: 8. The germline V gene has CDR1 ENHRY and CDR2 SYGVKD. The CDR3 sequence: CATGTSGSGGNEQFF. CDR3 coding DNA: TGTGCCACCGGGACTAGCGGGAGTGGGGGCAATGAGCAGTTCTTC.

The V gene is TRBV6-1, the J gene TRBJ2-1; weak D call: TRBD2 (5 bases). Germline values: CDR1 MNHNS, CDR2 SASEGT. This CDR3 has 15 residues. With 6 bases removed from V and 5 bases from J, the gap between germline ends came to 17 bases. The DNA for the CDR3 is TGTGCCAGCAGGGAAATGGCCGGGGTCCACAATGAGCAGTTCTTC. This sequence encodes CASREMAGVHNEQFF.

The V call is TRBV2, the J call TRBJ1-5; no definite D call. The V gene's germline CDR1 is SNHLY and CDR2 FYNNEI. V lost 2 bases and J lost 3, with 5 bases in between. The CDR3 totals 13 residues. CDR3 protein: CASSEHLNQPQHF. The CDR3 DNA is TGTGCCAGCAGTGAACACCTCAATCAGCCCCAGCATTTT.

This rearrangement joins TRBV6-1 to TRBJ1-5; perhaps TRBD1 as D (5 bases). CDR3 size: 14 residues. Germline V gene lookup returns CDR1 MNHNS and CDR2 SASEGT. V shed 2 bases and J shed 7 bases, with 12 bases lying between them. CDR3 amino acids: CASSELGREQPQHF. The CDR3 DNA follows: TGTGCCAGCAGTGAATTGGGGCGCGAGCAGCCCCAGCATTTT.

The CDR3 region is CSVGQGLGRGELFF. The CDR3 nucleotides are TGCAGCGTTGGGCAAGGCTTGGGGCGGGGGGAGCTGTTTTTT. The chain employs TRBV29-1 and TRBJ2-2, with D tentatively TRBD1 (5 bases). V lost 4 bases, J lost 8 bases, and 17 bases lay in between. Germline lookup yields CDR1 SQVTM and CDR2 ANQGSEA. The CDR3 has 14 residues.

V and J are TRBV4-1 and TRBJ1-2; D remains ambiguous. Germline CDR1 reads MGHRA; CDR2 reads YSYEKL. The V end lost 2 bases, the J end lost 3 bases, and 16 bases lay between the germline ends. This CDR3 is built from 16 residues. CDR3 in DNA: TGCGCCAGCAGCCAATCTAGTCGGACGGAAGACTATGGCTACACCTTC. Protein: CASSQSSRTEDYGYTF.

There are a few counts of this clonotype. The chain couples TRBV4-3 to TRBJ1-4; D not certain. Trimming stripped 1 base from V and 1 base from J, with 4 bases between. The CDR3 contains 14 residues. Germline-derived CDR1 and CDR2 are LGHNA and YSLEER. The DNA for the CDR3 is TGCGCCAGCAGCCAAGGACGAACTAATGAAAAACTGTTTTTT. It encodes CASSQGRTNEKLFF.

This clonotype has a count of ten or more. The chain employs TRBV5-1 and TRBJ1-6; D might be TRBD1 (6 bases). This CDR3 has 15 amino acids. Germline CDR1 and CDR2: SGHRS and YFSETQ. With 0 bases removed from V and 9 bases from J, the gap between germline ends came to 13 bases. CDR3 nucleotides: TGCGCCAGCAGCTTGGCCCCCAGGGGACTTTCACCCCTCCACTTT. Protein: CASSLAPRGLSPLHF.

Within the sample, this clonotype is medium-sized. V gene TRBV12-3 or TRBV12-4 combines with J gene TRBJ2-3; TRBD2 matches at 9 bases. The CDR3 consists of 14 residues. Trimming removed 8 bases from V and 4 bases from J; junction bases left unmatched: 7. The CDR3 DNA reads TGTGCCAGCTACATTAGCGGGAGCGCAGATACGCAGTATTTT. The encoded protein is CASYISGSADTQYF.

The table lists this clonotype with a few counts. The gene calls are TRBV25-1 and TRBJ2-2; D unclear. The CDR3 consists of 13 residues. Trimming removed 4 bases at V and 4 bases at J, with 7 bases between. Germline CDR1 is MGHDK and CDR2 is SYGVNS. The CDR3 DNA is TGTGCCAGCAGTGGCCTCGGCACCGGGGAGCTGTTTTTT. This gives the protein CASSGLGTGELFF. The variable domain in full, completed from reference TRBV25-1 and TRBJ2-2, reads EADIYQTPRYLVIGTGKKITLECSQTMGHDKMYWYQQDPGMELHLIHYSYGVNSTEKGDLSSESTVSRIRTEHFPLTLESARPSHTSQYLCASSGLGTGELFFGEGSRLTVL.

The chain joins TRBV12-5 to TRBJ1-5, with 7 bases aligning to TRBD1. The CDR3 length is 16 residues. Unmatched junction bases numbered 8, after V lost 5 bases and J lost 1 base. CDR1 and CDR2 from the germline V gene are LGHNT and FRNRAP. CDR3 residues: CASGKQQGTSNQPQHF. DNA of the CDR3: TGTGCTAGTGGTAAACAACAGGGGACGAGCAATCAGCCCCAGCATTTT.

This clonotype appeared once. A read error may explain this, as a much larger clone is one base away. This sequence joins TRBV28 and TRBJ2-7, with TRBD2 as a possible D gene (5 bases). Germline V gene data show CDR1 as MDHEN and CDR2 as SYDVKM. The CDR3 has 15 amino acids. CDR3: CGSVSGWPNSYEQYF. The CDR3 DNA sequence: TGTGGCAGCGTAAGCGGCTGGCCCAACTCCTACGAGCAGTACTTC.

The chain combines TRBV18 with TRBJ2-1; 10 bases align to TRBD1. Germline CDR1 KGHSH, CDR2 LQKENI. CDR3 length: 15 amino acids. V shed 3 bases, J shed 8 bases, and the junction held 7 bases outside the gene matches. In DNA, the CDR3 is TGTGCCAGCTCACCGGGACAGGGGATCATCGATGAGCAGTTCTTC. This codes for CASSPGQGIIDEQFF.

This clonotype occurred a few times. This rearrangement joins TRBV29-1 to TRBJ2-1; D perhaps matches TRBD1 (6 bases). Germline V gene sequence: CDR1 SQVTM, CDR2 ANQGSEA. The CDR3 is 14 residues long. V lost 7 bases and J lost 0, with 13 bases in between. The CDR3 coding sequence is TGCAGCGCTAGGGGGAGAAGCTCCTACAATGAGCAGTTCTTC. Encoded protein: CSARGRSSYNEQFF.

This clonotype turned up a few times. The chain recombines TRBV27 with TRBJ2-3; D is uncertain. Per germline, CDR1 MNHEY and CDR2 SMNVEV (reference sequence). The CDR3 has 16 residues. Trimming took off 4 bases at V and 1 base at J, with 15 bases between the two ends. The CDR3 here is CASSSRKFFGTDTQYF. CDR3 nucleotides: TGTGCCAGCAGTTCCCGAAAGTTCTTCGGCACAGATACGCAGTATTTT.

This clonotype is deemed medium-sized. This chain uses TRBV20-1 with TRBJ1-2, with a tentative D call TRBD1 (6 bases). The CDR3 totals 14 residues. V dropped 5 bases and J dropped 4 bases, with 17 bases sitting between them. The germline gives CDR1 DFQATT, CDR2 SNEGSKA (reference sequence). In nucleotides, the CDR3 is TGCAGTGCTGACCCAACAGGGACTGGCTATGGCTACACCTTC. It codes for CSADPTGTGYGYTF.